This T cell receptor (beta chain) was profiled in a study of cytomegalovirus exposure and HLA in healthy donors. Across the study: It was reported in a later analysis that the same platform had been used for the 120 or so validation repertoires as for the approximately 700 first-cohort repertoires.

About this clone: Its antigen is undetermined.

Germline CDR1 MDHEN, CDR2 SYDVKM. The CDR3 covers 15 residues. V was shortened by 6 bases and J by 5 bases, with 19 bases between the two germline ends. Points from the study as a whole: Some TCR beta chains (roughly 160 of them) were listed as cytomegalovirus-associated. Later, an analysis found that TCR clusters from the first cohort tended to co-occur in the 90 to 150 validation repertoires.

Clones were read by immunoSEQ multiplex PCR, and TCRdb kept only the in-frame ones, dropping some. Of 100,000 to 150,000 clones in the sample, 94% were seen once. The sequence derives from a young woman in good health and CMV-seronegative. Sequenced input: PBMCs. The chain is built from TRBV28 and TRBJ2-5; TRBD1 is a possible D gene (6 bases). The CDR3 reads CASSQLAGQSETQYF. In DNA form, the CDR3 reads TGTGCCAGCAGCCAATTAGCCGGACAGTCCGAGACCCAGTACTTC. The full variable domain, rest sourced from reference TRBV28 and TRBJ2-5, is DVKVTQSSRYLVKRTGEKVFLECVQDMDHENMFWYRQDPGLGLRLIYFSYDVKMKEKGDIPEGYSVSREKKERFSLILESASTNQTSMYLCASSQLAGQSETQYFGPGTRLLVL.